This T cell receptor beta chain emerged from a study of CD8 T cells in ankylosing spondylitis. Points from the study as a whole: In ankylosing spondylitis blood, a motif of eight highly homologous TCR beta variants appeared characteristic. A subset of motif variants has previously been described in the synovial fluid and blood of reactive arthritis. The study looked at matched synovial fluid samples from ankylosing spondylitis patients. Disease-linked clones were reported to be significantly enriched there.

The CDR3 spans 14 residues. V was clipped by 6 bases and J by 4 bases; unmatched bases: 3. Germline CDR1 ENHRY, CDR2 SYGVKD. Preparation of TCR beta libraries was done by quantitative 5'-RACE with molecular barcodes. TCRdb used MiXCR to reprocess the 5' RACE reads, holding one entry per CDR3 protein. Here the sample spans 350,000 or so distinct CDR3 sequences, 14% to 15% being singletons. This clonotype has just a few counts. Antigen specificity is unknown. The chain uses TRBV10-3 and TRBJ2-7; 13 nucleotides align to TRBD2. The TCR comes from a male donor with ankylosing spondylitis or in good health (not recorded which). Sequences were obtained from blood, either unsorted or a sorted T cell fraction (not recorded which). The DNA for the CDR3 is TGTGCCATCAGATCACTAGCGGGAGGGTACGAGCAGTACTTC. It specifies CAIRSLAGGYEQYF.